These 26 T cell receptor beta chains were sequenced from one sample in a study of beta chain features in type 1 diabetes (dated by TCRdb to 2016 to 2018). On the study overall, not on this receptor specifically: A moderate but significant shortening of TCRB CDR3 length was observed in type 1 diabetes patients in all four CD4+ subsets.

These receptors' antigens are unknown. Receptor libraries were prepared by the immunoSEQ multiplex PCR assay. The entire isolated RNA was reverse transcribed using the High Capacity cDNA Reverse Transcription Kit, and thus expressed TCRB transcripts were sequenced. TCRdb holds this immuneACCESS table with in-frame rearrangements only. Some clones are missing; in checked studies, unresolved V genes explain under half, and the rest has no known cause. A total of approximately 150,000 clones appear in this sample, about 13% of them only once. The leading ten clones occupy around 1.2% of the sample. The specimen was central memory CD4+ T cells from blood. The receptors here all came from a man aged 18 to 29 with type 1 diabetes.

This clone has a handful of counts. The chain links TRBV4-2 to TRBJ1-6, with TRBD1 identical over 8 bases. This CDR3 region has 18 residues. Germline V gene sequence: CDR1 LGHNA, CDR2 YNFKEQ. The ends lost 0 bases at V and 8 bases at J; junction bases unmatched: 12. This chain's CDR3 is CASSQDSPAAGGYSPLHF. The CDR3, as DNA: TGTGCCAGCAGCCAAGATTCCCCCGCGGCAGGGGGCTATTCACCCCTCCACTTT.

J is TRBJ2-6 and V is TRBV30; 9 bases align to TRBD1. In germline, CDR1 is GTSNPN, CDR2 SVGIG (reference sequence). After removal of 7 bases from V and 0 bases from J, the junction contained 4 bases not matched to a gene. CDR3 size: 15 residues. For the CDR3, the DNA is TGTGCCTCCGGGACAGGGAGCTCTGGGGCCAACGTCCTGACTTTC. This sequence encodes CASGTGSSGANVLTF.

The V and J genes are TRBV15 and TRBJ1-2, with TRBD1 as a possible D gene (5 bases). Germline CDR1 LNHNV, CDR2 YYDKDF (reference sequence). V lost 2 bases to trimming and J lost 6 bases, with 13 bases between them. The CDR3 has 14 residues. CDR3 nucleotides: TGTGCCACCAGCAGACCCAGGGTCGAGGATGGCTACACCTTC. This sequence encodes CATSRPRVEDGYTF.

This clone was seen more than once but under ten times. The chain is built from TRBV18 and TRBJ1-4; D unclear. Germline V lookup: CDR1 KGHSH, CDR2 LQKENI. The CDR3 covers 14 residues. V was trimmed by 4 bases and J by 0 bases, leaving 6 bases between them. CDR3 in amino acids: CASSRASTNEKLFF. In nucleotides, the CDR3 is TGTGCCAGCTCACGGGCATCAACTAATGAAAAACTGTTTTTT.

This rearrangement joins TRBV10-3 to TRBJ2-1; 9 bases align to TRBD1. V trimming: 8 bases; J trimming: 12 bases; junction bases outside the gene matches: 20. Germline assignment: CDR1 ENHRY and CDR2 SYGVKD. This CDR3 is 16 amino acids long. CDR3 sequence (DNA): TGTGCCATCGCTGGCCATGGAGACAGGGGGACGAAGGGGCAGTTCTTC. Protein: CAIAGHGDRGTKGQFF.

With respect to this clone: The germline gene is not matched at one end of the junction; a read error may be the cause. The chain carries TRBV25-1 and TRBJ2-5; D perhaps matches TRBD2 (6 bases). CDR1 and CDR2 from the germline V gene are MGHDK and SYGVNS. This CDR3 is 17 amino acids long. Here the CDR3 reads CASSDRTGTATQEPQYF. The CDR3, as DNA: TGTGCCAGCAGTGATCGGACCGGGACTGCTACCCAAGAGCCCCAGTACTTC.

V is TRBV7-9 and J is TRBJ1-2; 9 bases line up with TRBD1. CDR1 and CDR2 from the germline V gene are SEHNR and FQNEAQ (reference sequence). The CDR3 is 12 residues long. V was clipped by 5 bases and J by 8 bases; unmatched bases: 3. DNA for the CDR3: TGTGCCAGCAGCCGGACAGGGGCGGGCTACACCTTC. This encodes CASSRTGAGYTF.

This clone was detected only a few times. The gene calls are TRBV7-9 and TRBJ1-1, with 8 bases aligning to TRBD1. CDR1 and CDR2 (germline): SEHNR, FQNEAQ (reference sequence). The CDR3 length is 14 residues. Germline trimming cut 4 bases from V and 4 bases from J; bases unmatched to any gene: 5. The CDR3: CASSSNTGGTEAFF. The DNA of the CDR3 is TGTGCCAGCAGCTCCAATACAGGGGGCACTGAAGCTTTCTTT.

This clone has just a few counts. In DNA form, the CDR3 reads TGTGCCAGCAGCTCCTCGGGACAGGGGGGCTACGAGCAGTACTTC. This encodes CASSSSGQGGYEQYF. The chain couples TRBV13 to TRBJ2-7, with 11 nucleotides matching TRBD1. This CDR3 spans 15 amino acids. Unmatched junction bases numbered 5, after V lost 4 bases and J lost 3 bases. Germline assignment: CDR1 PRHDT and CDR2 FYEKMQ (reference sequence).

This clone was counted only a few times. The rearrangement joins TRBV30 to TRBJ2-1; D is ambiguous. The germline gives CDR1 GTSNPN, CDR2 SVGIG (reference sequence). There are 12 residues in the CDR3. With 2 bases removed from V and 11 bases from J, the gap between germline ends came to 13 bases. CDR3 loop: CAWSTSGHKQFF. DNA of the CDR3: TGTGCCTGGAGTACGTCTGGGCATAAGCAGTTCTTC.

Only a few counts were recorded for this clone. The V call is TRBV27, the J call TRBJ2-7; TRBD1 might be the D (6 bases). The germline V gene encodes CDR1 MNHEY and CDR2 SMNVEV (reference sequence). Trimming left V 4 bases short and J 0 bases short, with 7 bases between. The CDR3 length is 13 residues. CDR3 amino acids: CASSSDSSYEQYF. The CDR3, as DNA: TGTGCCAGCAGTTCGGACAGCTCCTACGAGCAGTACTTC.

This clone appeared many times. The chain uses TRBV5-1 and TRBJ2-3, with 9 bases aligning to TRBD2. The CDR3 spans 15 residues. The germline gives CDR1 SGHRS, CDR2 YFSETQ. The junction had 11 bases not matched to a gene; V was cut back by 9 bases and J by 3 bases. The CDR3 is CATASSSGGTDTQYF. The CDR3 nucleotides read TGCGCCACCGCTTCGAGTAGCGGGGGTACAGATACGCAGTATTTT.

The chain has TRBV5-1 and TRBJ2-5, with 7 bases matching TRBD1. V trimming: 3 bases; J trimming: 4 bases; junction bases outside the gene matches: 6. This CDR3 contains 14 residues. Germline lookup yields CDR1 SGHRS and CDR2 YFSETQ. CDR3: CASSSGQELETQYF. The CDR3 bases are TGCGCCAGCAGCTCTGGACAGGAGCTAGAGACCCAGTACTTC.

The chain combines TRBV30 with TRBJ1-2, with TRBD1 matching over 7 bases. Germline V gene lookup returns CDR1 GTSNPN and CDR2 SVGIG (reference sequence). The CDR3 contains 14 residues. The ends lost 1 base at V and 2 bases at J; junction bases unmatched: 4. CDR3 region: CAWSEGTANYGYTF. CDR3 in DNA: TGTGCCTGGAGTGAAGGGACAGCAAACTATGGCTACACCTTC.

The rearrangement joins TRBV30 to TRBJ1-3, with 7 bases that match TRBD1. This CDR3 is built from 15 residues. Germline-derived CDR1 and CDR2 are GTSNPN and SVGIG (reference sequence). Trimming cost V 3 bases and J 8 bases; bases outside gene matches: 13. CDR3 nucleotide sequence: TGTGCCTGGAGCCCCCGGACCGGGCAGGGGGACACCATATATTTT. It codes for CAWSPRTGQGDTIYF.

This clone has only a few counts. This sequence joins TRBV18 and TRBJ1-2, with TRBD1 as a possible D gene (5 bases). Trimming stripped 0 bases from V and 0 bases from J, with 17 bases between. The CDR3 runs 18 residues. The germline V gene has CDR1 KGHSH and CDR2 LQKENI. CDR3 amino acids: CASSPPVGGVSSNYGYTF. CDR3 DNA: TGTGCCAGCTCACCACCGGTGGGGGGAGTATCTTCTAACTATGGCTACACCTTC.

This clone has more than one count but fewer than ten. This CDR3 reads CASSSDGGTDKSSYNEQFF. The CDR3 bases are TGTGCCAGCAGCTCAGATGGAGGGACCGATAAGAGCTCCTACAATGAGCAGTTCTTC. The rearrangement uses TRBV9 and TRBJ2-1, with D possibly matching TRBD2 (6 bases). Germline V gene lookup returns CDR1 SGDLS and CDR2 YYNGEE. CDR3 length: 19 amino acids. Trimming removed 4 bases at V and 0 bases at J, with 23 bases between.

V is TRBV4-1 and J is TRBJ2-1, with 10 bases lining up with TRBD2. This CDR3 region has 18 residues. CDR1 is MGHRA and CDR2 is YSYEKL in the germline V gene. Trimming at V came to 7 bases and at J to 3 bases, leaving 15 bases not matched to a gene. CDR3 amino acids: CASTPGILAGANYNEQFF. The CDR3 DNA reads TGCGCCAGCACCCCTGGAATCCTAGCGGGGGCAAACTACAATGAGCAGTTCTTC.

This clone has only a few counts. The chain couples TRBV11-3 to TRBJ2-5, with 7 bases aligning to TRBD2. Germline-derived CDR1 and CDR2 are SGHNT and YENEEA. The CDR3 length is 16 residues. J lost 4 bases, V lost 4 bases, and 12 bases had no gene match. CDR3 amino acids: CASSSQRGRDGETQYF. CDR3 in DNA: TGTGCCAGCAGCTCCCAGCGGGGCCGGGATGGAGAGACCCAGTACTTC.

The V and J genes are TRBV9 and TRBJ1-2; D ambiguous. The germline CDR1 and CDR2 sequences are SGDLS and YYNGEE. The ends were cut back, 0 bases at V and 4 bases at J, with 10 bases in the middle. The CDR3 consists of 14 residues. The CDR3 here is CASSVGSDTYGYTF. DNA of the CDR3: TGTGCCAGCAGCGTAGGCTCAGACACCTATGGCTACACCTTC.

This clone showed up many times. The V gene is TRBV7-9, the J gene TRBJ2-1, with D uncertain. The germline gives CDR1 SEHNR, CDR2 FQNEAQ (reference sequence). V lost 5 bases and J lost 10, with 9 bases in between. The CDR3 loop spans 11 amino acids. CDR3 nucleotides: TGTGCCAGCAGCCTCGGCCGGGAGCAGTTCTTC. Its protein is CASSLGREQFF.

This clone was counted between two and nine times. This chain's CDR3 is CASSLVGDFTYNEQFF. The CDR3 DNA reads TGCGCCAGCAGCTTGGTCGGGGACTTCACCTACAATGAGCAGTTCTTC. The V and J genes are TRBV5-1 and TRBJ2-1; tentative D call: TRBD2 (6 bases). With 0 bases removed from V and 2 bases from J, the gap between germline ends came to 12 bases. Germline loops: CDR1 SGHRS, CDR2 YFSETQ. This CDR3 spans 16 amino acids.

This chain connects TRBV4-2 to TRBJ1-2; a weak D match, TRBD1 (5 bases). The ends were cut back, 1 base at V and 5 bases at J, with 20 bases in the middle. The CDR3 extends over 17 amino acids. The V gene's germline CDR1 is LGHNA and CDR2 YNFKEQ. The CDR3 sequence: CASSQGSVGAVPYGYTF. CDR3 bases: TGTGCCAGCAGCCAAGGGTCCGTTGGGGCGGTCCCATATGGCTACACCTTC.

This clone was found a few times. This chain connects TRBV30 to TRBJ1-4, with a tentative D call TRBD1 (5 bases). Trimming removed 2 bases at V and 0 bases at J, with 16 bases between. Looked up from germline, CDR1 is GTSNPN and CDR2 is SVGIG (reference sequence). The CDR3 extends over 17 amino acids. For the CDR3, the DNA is TGTGCCTGGAGTAATGTACGGGGGTGGGCAACTAATGAAAAACTGTTTTTT. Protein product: CAWSNVRGWATNEKLFF.

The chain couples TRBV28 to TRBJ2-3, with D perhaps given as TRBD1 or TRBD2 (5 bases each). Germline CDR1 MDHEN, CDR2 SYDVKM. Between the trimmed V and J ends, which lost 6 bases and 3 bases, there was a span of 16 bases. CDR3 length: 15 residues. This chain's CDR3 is CASSPGTPETDTQYF. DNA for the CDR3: TGTGCCAGCAGCCCCGGGACGCCCGAAACAGATACGCAGTATTTT.

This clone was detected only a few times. As DNA, the CDR3 is TGTGCCAGTAGTATCTACATGGAAATCAACTATGGCTACACCTTC. Amino acids: CASSIYMEINYGYTF. The chain combines TRBV19 with TRBJ1-2; D is ambiguous. CDR3 size: 15 residues. Germline assignment: CDR1 LNHDA and CDR2 SQIVND (reference sequence). Trimming removed 3 bases from V and 2 bases from J, with 13 bases in between.